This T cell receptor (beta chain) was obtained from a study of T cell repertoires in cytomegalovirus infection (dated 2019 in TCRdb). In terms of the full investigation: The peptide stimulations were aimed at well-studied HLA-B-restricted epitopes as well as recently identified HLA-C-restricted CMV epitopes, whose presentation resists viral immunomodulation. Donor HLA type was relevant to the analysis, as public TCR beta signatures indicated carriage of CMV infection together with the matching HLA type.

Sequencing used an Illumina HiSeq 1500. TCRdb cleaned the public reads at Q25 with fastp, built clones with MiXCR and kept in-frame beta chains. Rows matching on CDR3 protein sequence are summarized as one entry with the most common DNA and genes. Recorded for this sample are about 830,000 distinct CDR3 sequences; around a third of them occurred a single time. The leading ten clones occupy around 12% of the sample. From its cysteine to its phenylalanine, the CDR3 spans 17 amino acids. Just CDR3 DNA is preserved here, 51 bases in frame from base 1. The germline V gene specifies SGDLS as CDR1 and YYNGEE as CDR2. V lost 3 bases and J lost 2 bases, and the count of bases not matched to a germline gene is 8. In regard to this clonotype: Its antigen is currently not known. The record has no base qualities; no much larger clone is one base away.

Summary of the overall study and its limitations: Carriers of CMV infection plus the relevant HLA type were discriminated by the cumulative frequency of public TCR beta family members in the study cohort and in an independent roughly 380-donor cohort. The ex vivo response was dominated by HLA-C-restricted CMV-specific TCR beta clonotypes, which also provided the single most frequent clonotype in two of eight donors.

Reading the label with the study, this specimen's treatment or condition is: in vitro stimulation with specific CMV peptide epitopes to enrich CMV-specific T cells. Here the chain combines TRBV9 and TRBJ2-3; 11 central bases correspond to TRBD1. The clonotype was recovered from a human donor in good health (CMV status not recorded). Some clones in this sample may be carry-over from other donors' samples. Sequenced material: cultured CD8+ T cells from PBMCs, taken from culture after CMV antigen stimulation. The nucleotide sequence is TGTGCCAGCAGCGCGCCCCGGGACAGGGGGGACACAGATACGCAGTATTTT. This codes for CASSAPRDRGDTDTQYF.